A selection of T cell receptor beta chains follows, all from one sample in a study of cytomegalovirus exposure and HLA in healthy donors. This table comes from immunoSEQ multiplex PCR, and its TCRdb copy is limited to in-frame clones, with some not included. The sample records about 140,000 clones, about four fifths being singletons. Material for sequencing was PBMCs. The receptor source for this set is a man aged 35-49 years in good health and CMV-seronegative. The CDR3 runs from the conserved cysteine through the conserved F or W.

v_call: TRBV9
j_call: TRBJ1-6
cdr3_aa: CASSARGSPSYNSPLHF

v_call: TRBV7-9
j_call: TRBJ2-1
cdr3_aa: CASSFNAGSNEQFF

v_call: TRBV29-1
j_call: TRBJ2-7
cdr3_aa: CSVEGLAAYEQYF

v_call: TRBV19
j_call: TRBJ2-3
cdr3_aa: CASSIPPGQVSDTQYF

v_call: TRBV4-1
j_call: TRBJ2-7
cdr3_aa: CASSQAGTGWGEQYF

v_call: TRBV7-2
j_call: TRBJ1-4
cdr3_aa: CASSPGTGWGRGDEKLFF

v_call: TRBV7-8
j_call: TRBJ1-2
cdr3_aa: CASASGQAQFQSPGYTF

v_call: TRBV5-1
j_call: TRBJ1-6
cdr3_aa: CASSRTANSPLHF

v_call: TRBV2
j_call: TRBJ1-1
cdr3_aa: CASSLGQGGITEAFF

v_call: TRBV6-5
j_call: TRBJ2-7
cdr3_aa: CASRTAGGAFEQYF

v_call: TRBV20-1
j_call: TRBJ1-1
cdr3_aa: CSARRGNEAFF

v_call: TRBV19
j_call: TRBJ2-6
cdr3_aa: CASTWDRLSGANVLTF

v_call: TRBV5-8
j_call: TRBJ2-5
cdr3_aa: CASSHPPQETQYF

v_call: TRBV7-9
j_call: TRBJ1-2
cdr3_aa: CASSRDRGAGTF

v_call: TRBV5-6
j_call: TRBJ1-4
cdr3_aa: CASSARQVPNEKLFF

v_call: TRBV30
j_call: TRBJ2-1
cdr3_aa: CAWSGPNLGTSGVDEQFF

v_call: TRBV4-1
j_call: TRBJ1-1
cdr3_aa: CASSQGWGGTEAFF

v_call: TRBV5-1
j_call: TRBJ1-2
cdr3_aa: CASSGGGGYTF

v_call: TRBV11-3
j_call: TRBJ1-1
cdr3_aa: CASSPPNGNTEAFF

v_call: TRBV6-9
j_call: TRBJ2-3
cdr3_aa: CASSPGQNTDTQYF

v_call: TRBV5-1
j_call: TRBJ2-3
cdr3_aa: CASSWTSGGQGDTQYF

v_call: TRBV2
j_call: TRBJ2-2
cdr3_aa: CASSLNRDRNDAGELFF

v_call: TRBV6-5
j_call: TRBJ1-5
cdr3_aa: CATDATGESQPQHF

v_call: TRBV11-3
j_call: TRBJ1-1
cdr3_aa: CASSLDGTGQAFF

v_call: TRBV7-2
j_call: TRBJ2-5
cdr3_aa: CASSTGPSGGETQYF

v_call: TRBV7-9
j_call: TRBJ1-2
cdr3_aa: CASSSSGQGISGYTF

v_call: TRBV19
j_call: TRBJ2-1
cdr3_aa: CASSIVGGWNEQFF

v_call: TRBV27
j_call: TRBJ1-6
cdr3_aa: CASRRYGGNSPLHF

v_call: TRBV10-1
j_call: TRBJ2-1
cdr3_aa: CASSESSVAGEERFF

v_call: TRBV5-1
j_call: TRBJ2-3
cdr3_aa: CASSLFGGGTDTQYF

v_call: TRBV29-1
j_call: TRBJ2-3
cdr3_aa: CSARGGKTDTQYF

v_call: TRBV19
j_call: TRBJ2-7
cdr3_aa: CATSRGIAYEQYF

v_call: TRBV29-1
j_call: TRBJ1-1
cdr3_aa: CNVEGAQVAFF

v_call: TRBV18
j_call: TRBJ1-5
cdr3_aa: CASSPLDRSNQPQHF

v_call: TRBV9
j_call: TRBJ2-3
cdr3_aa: CASNTGVFGGGGTDTQYF

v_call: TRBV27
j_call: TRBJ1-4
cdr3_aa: CASSFREPNEKLFF

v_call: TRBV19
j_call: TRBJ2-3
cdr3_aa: CASSIGSSGGAATQYF

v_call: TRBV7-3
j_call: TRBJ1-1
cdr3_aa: CASSSKGQGSTEAFF

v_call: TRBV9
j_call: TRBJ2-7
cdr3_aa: CASSDDRGGEQYF

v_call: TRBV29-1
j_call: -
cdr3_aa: CSAGGQDYEQYF